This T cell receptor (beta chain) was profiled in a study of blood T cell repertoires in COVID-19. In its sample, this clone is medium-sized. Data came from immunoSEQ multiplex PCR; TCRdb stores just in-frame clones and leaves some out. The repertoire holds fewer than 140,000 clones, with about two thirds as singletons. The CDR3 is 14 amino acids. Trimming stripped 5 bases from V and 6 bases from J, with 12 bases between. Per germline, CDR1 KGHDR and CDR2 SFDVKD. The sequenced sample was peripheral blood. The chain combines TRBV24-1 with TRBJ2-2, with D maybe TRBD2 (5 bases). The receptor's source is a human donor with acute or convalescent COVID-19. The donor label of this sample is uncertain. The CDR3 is CATSGWGESGELFF. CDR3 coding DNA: TGTGCCACCAGTGGGTGGGGAGAGTCCGGGGAGCTGTTTTTT.